The 30 T cell receptor beta chains below come from one sample, sequenced in a study of identical twins. MiXCR, applied by TCRdb to the 5' RACE reads, yields one record per CDR3 protein. The sample shows 600,000 to 700,000 distinct CDR3 sequences, 20% to 25% of them seen only once. These records were also assigned to another study, of T cells expressing NK-cell markers.

The sample comprised PBMCs. These receptor sequences come from a woman between 18 and 30 years old in good health.

V and J are TRBV4-3 and TRBJ2-1; 7 bases line up with TRBD2. The V gene's germline CDR1 is LGHNA and CDR2 YSLEER. This CDR3 is built from 15 residues. The V gene end was trimmed by 1 base and the J gene end by 6 bases; junction bases not matched to a gene: 6. In DNA, the CDR3 is TGCGCCAGCAGCCAAGGACTACCGGGGGGCAATGAGCAGTTCTTC. It yields the protein CASSQGLPGGNEQFF.

This clonotype was observed at least ten times. The chain links TRBV4-1 to TRBJ2-7, with D possibly matching TRBD1 (5 bases). The CDR3 runs to 15 residues. With 4 bases removed from V and 2 bases from J, the gap between germline ends came to 15 bases. Germline V CDR1 and CDR2: MGHRA, YSYEKL. CDR3 coding DNA: TGCGCCAGCAGCCTCCAGTGGGGCTATGCCTACGAGCAGTACTTC. Its protein is CASSLQWGYAYEQYF.

The chain carries TRBV15 and TRBJ2-3, with a possible D match to TRBD2 (7 bases). Germline CDR1 is LNHNV and CDR2 is YYDKDF (reference sequence). The V and J ends lost 4 bases and 3 bases respectively, with 8 bases between them. CDR3 size: 13 residues. Here the CDR3 reads CATSKGGTDTQYF. For the CDR3, the DNA is TGTGCCACCAGCAAGGGGGGGACAGATACGCAGTATTTT.

This clonotype was detected a few times. The CDR3 coding sequence is TGTGCCAGCAGTTTGGCATGGGCGGGGCAACACGAGCAGTACTTC. As protein: CASSLAWAGQHEQYF. The chain links TRBV12-3 or TRBV12-4 to TRBJ2-7; D may be TRBD2 (6 bases). Deletions cut 3 bases from V and 5 bases from J, with 17 bases between. The CDR3 runs 15 residues.

The chain combines TRBV7-9 with TRBJ2-5, with 8 bases lining up with TRBD2. The CDR3 consists of 14 residues. V trimming: 2 bases; J trimming: 5 bases; junction bases outside the gene matches: 4. Germline CDR1 and CDR2: SEHNR and FQNEAQ (reference sequence). CDR3 region: CASSLRGGFETQYF. The CDR3, as DNA: TGTGCCAGCAGCTTACGGGGGGGGTTCGAGACCCAGTACTTC.

This chain links TRBV6-2 or TRBV6-3 with TRBJ2-7; TRBD2 is a possible D gene (6 bases). The CDR3 is 13 amino acids. CDR1 and CDR2 from the germline V gene are MNHEY and SVGEGT. Trimming took off 7 bases at V and 4 bases at J, with 14 bases between the two ends. CDR3 amino acids: CASKEREPYEQYF. The DNA of the CDR3 is TGTGCCAGCAAGGAACGGGAGCCTTACGAGCAGTACTTC.

The J gene is TRBJ2-3, the V gene TRBV5-1, with D hard to call. Trimming left V 4 bases short and J 5 bases short, with 17 bases between. This CDR3 has 15 amino acids. CDR1 and CDR2 (germline): SGHRS, YFSETQ. CDR3 bases: TGCGCCAGCAGCGCTGATAATTTCCCCCGAGATACGCAGTATTTT. Its protein is CASSADNFPRDTQYF.

This clonotype occurred many times. This sequence joins TRBV12-3 or TRBV12-4 and TRBJ2-3, with D unresolved. The CDR3 is 15 residues long. Trimming took off 5 bases at V and 4 bases at J, with 16 bases between the two ends. In DNA form, the CDR3 reads TGTGCCAGCAGTCCCTCCTGGGGTAAGGCAGATACGCAGTATTTT. This codes for CASSPSWGKADTQYF.

The chain couples TRBV6-2 or TRBV6-3 to TRBJ2-3; 11 bases map to TRBD2. V shed 6 bases and J 3 bases; nucleotides not matched to a gene: 8. The CDR3 has 16 amino acids. Germline V gene lookup returns CDR1 MNHEY and CDR2 SVGEGT. The CDR3 DNA is TGTGCCAGCAGATCCCGTAGCGGGGGGGCGACAGATACGCAGTATTTT. As protein: CASRSRSGGATDTQYF.

The chain couples TRBV4-3 to TRBJ2-1, with D uncertain. Germline CDR1 LGHNA, CDR2 YSLEER. This CDR3 has 17 residues. V gave up 0 bases and J gave up 0 bases, with 12 bases separating them. Here the CDR3 DNA reads TGCGCCAGCAGCCAAGATAGTAGGAGTCGCTCCTACAATGAGCAGTTCTTC. Its protein is CASSQDSRSRSYNEQFF.

The chain is built from TRBV7-9 and TRBJ2-1; tentatively, D is TRBD1 (6 bases). The germline V and J ends were trimmed by 4 bases and 2 bases, with 15 bases remaining between them. The CDR3 totals 16 residues. The germline V gene encodes CDR1 SEHNR and CDR2 FQNEAQ (reference sequence). The CDR3 sequence: CASSSQSDRPYNEQFF. CDR3 DNA: TGTGCCAGCAGCTCACAATCCGACAGGCCCTACAATGAGCAGTTCTTC.

For this clonotype: A junction end diverges from the germline sequence, so it may reflect a read error. The chain uses TRBV7-7 and TRBJ2-1, with 10 positions matching TRBD2. CDR1 and CDR2 from the germline V gene are SSHAT and FNYEAQ (reference sequence). CDR3 size: 15 residues. The CDR3 region is CASSLGVSGGNEQFF. In DNA form, the CDR3 reads TGTGCTAGCAGCTTAGGTGTTAGCGGGGGGAATGAGCAGTTCTTC.

V usage is TRBV29-1 and J usage is TRBJ2-5, with 7 bases fitting TRBD2. Trimming removed 4 bases from V and 5 bases from J; junction bases left unmatched: 7. Germline V gene lookup returns CDR1 SQVTM and CDR2 ANQGSEA. This CDR3 has 13 residues. The CDR3 is CSVVGGPLETQYF. In nucleotides, the CDR3 is TGCAGCGTTGTGGGAGGGCCTCTGGAGACCCAGTACTTC.

This chain links TRBV20-1 with TRBJ2-1, with TRBD2 matching 8 bases. The CDR3 length is 17 residues. Germline V CDR1 and CDR2: DFQATT, SNEGSKA (reference sequence). The trim removed 3 bases at V and 0 bases at J, leaving 10 bases unmatched. CDR3 DNA: TGCAGTGCTAGGAATCCAAGCGGGGGTAGCTCCTACAATGAGCAGTTCTTC. It translates to CSARNPSGGSSYNEQFF.

The chain is built from TRBV12-3 or TRBV12-4 and TRBJ1-4; 9 bases match TRBD1. V was pared by 5 bases and J by 6 bases, with 7 bases of the junction left unmatched. The CDR3 has 15 amino acids. CDR3 residues: CASSPDRGRDEKLFF. The CDR3, as DNA: TGTGCCAGCAGTCCGGACAGGGGAAGAGATGAAAAACTGTTTTTT.

This clonotype was seen more than once but under ten times. This sequence joins TRBV25-1 and TRBJ2-5; the match to TRBD1 covers 9 bases. The CDR3 sequence is 14 residues long. The germline V gene encodes CDR1 MGHDK and CDR2 SYGVNS. With 2 bases clipped from V and 4 bases from J, the junction kept 2 bases outside the gene matches. CDR3 amino acids: CASSEQTGGETQYF. CDR3 bases: TGTGCCAGCAGTGAACAGACAGGGGGAGAGACCCAGTACTTC.

The chain has TRBV6-1 and TRBJ2-7, with 11 nucleotides matching TRBD2. V lost 6 bases to trimming and J lost 4 bases; unmatched junction nucleotides: 11. The CDR3 contains 16 residues. Per germline, CDR1 MNHNS and CDR2 SASEGT. The CDR3 reads CASSSTATSGGYEQYF. DNA of the CDR3: TGTGCCAGCAGCTCCACCGCAACTAGCGGGGGATACGAGCAGTACTTC.

This clonotype was seen only a few times. V gene TRBV6-1 combines with J gene TRBJ2-1; D is perhaps TRBD2 (6 bases). V lost 4 bases and J lost 4, with 14 bases in between. Per the germline V gene, CDR1 is MNHNS and CDR2 is SASEGT. This CDR3 has 15 residues. The CDR3 reads CASSAGSGAYNEQFF. In DNA, the CDR3 is TGTGCCAGCAGTGCGGGTAGCGGAGCATACAATGAGCAGTTCTTC.

There are a few counts of this clonotype. V gene TRBV10-1 combines with J gene TRBJ2-1; 7 nucleotides agree with TRBD1. The CDR3 has 16 residues. CDR1 is WNHNN and CDR2 is SYGVQD in the germline V gene (reference sequence). V was clipped by 6 bases and J by 9 bases; unmatched bases: 17. CDR3 sequence reads: CASSDPRDSQVSEQFF. The CDR3 nucleotides read TGCGCCAGCAGCGACCCCCGGGACAGTCAAGTGAGTGAGCAGTTCTTC.

The chain has TRBV6-5 and TRBJ2-5, with 8 bases aligning to TRBD2. Germline-derived CDR1 and CDR2 are MNHEY and SVGAGI. This CDR3 has 14 amino acids. With V trimmed by 2 bases and J by 4 bases, 3 bases remained unmatched. CDR3 region: CASSYIGGGETQYF. Here the CDR3 DNA reads TGTGCCAGCAGTTACATCGGGGGGGGAGAGACCCAGTACTTC.

This clonotype was counted between two and nine times. The chain combines TRBV20-1 with TRBJ2-7; TRBD2 aligns across 7 bases. Germline assignment: CDR1 DFQATT and CDR2 SNEGSKA (reference sequence). CDR3 length equals 14 residues. Trimming removed 0 bases from V and 2 bases from J; junction bases left unmatched: 4. CDR3 nucleotides: TGCAGTGCTAGAGATCCGGCGGGAGCCTACGAGCAGTACTTC. It yields the protein CSARDPAGAYEQYF.

Only a few counts were recorded for this clonotype. The chain employs TRBV9 and TRBJ2-1; perhaps D is TRBD1 or TRBD2 (5 bases each). This CDR3 spans 16 amino acids. V lost 0 bases and J lost 4, with 14 bases in between. Germline V lookup: CDR1 SGDLS, CDR2 YYNGEE. CDR3 coding DNA: TGTGCCAGCAGCGTAGGTCGGGGCGGCCAGTACAATGAGCAGTTCTTC. Residues: CASSVGRGGQYNEQFF. Supplemented by reference TRBV9 and TRBJ2-1, the full variable domain reads DSGVTQTPKHLITATGQRVTLRCSPRSGDLSVYWYQQSLDQGLQFLIQYYNGEERAKGNILERFSAQQFPDLHSELNLSSLELGDSALYFCASSVGRGGQYNEQFFGPGTRLTVL.

The chain has TRBV6-6 and TRBJ1-5; weak D call: TRBD1 (5 bases). Trimming cost V 7 bases and J 5 bases, with 12 bases left between them. The CDR3 runs 13 residues. Germline V gene sequence: CDR1 MNHNY, CDR2 SVGAGI (reference sequence). The DNA for the CDR3 is TGTGCCAGCACCCTAGAGGGGTATCAGCCCCAGCATTTT. Translation gives CASTLEGYQPQHF.

There are a few counts of this clonotype. This rearrangement joins TRBV6-2 or TRBV6-3 to TRBJ2-2; the D is unclear. Trimming removed 0 bases from V and 6 bases from J, with 5 bases in between. Germline V gives CDR1 MNHEY, CDR2 SVGEGT. CDR3 length equals 13 residues. The CDR3: CASSYSWAGELFF. CDR3 nucleotide sequence: TGTGCCAGCAGTTACTCCTGGGCCGGGGAGCTGTTTTTT.

This clonotype appeared many times. The genes are TRBV10-3 and TRBJ1-1; a possible D gene is TRBD1 (5 bases). Germline CDR1 and CDR2: ENHRY and SYGVKD. The V end was cut by 0 bases, the J end by 5 bases, with 13 bases between. The CDR3 extends over 15 amino acids. This chain's CDR3 is CAISESPGARTEAFF. As DNA, the CDR3 is TGTGCCATCAGTGAGTCACCCGGGGCTCGGACTGAAGCTTTCTTT.

The chain couples TRBV7-7 to TRBJ2-7; 10 bases align to TRBD1. J gave up 4 bases and V 0 bases, and 3 bases lay outside the gene matches. The length of the CDR3 is 15 residues. Germline-derived CDR1 and CDR2 are SSHAT and FNYEAQ (reference sequence). The CDR3 DNA follows: TGTGCCAGCAGCTTAGCCCGGGACAGGGGTTACGAGCAGTACTTC. Translation gives CASSLARDRGYEQYF.

The rearrangement links TRBV28 to TRBJ2-7; D not resolved. Looked up from germline, CDR1 is MDHEN and CDR2 is SYDVKM. Trimming cost V 2 bases and J 2 bases, with 7 bases left between them. The CDR3 extends over 13 amino acids. The CDR3 sequence is CASSLPVPYEQYF. The CDR3 coding sequence is TGTGCCAGCAGTTTACCCGTTCCCTACGAGCAGTACTTC.

The chain combines TRBV4-1 with TRBJ2-1, with 8 bases that match TRBD2. J lost 8 bases, V lost 2 bases, and 8 bases had no gene match. Germline CDR1 MGHRA, CDR2 YSYEKL. The CDR3 spans 15 residues. The CDR3 DNA reads TGCGCCAGCAGCCAAAAGCGGGAGTCTTTACATGAGCAGTTCTTC. This gives the protein CASSQKRESLHEQFF.

This chain joins TRBV12-3 or TRBV12-4 and TRBJ2-7; D not certain. Between the trimmed V and J ends, which lost 1 base and 6 bases, there was a span of 10 bases. CDR3 length: 13 residues. The CDR3 DNA reads as TGTGCCAGCAGTTTAGACCGTTTGGGCGAGCAGTACTTC. Translated, it gives CASSLDRLGEQYF.

The rearrangement uses TRBV20-1 and TRBJ2-5; D is perhaps TRBD2 (6 bases). This CDR3 region has 14 residues. CDR1 is DFQATT and CDR2 is SNEGSKA in the germline V gene (reference sequence). Trimming took 0 bases from V and 5 from J, leaving 13 bases between them. DNA for the CDR3: TGCAGTGCTAGAGATCCCGCTAGCGACGAGACCCAGTACTTC. Translated: CSARDPASDETQYF.